This paragraph covers one TCR beta chain sequence. Antigen specificity is unknown. These data belong to a study of cytomegalovirus exposure and HLA in healthy donors. Study results and caveats: Reported findings show TCR beta sequences accurately forecast HLA-A and HLA-B alleles in most subjects.

PCR employed 60 Vbeta and 13 Jbeta primers. TCRdb keeps only in-frame clones here, not all; method: immunoSEQ multiplex PCR. The table includes 140,000 or so clones, 72% detected once. The receptor was isolated from a man between 40 and 49 years old in good health and CMV-seronegative. The sequenced sample consisted of PBMCs.

The CDR3 DNA is TGTGCCAGCAGCGTAGTGCCAGCGGGGGGGCCGTATACGCAGTATTTT. Amino acids: CASSVVPAGGPYTQYF. This chain uses TRBV9 with TRBJ2-3; TRBD2 matches 10 bases. CDR3 size: 16 residues. V lost 0 bases and J lost 7; bases outside the gene matches: 8. Germline V gives CDR1 SGDLS, CDR2 YYNGEE.